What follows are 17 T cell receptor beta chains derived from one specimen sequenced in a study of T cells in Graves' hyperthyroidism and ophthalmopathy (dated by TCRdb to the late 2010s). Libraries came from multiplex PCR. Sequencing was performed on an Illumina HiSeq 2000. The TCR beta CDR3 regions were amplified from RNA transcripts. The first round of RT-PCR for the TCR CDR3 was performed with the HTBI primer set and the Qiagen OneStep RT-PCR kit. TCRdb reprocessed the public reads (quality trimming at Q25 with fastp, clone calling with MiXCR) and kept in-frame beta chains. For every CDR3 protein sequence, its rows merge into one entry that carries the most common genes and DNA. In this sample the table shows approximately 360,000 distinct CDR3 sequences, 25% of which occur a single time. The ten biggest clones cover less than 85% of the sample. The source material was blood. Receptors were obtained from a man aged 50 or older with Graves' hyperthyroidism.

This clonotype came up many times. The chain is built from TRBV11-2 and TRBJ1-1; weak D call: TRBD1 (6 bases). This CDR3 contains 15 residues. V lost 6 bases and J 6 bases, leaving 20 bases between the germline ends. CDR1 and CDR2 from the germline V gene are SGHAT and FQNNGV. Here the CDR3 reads CASRLAEGGYAEAFF. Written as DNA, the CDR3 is TGTGCCAGCAGGCTCGCGGAGGGGGGCTACGCTGAAGCTTTCTTT.

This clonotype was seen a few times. CDR3 DNA sequence: TGTGCCAGCAGCTTAAGGACTACCTACAATGAGCAGTTCTTC. It specifies CASSLRTTYNEQFF. This sequence joins TRBV7-2 and TRBJ2-1; possibly TRBD2 for D (6 bases). V was clipped by 2 bases and J by 2 bases, with 7 bases between them. CDR1 is SGHTA and CDR2 is FQGNSA in the germline V gene. The CDR3 is made up of 14 amino acids.

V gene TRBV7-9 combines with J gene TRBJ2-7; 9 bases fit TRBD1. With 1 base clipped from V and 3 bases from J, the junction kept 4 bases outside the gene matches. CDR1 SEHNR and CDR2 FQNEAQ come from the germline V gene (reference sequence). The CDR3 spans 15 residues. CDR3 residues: CASSLGNRGHYEQYF. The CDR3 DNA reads TGTGCCAGCAGCTTAGGGAACAGGGGGCACTACGAGCAGTACTTC.

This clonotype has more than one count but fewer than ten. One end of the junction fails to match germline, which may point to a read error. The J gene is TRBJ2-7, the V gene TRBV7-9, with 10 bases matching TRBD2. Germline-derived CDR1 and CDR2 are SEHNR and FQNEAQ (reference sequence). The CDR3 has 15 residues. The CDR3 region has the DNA TGTGCCAGCAGCCGTCTAGCGGGAGACTCCCACGAGCAGTACTTC. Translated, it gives CASSRLAGDSHEQYF.

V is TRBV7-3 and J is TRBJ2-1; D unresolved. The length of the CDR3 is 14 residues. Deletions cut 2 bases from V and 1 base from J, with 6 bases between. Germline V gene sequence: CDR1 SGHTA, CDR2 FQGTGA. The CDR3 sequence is CASSLLPSYNEQFF. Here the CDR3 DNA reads TGTGCCAGCAGCTTACTACCGTCCTACAATGAGCAGTTCTTC.

DNA of the CDR3: TGTGCCAGTAGTCGGGTTTCGACGGGAGTTTCCAAAAACATTCAGTACTTC. Protein: CASSRVSTGVSKNIQYF. The rearrangement links TRBV19 to TRBJ2-4; weak D call: TRBD2 (6 bases). CDR1 and CDR2 (germline): LNHDA, SQIVND (reference sequence). V lost 5 bases to trimming and J lost 2 bases, with 19 bases between them. This CDR3 has 17 amino acids. The whole variable domain, filled in from reference TRBV19 and TRBJ2-4, reads DGGITQSPKYLFRKEGQNVTLSCEQNLNHDAMYWYRQDPGQGLRLIYYSQIVNDFQKGDIAEGYSVSREKKESFPLTVTSAQKNPTAFYLCASSRVSTGVSKNIQYFGAGTRLSVL.

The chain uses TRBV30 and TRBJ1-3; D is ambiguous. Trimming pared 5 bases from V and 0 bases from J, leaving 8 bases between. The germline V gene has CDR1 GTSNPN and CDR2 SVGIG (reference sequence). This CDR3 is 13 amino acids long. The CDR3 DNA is TGTGCCTGGGCCCCCATCTCTGGAAACACCATATATTTT. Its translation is CAWAPISGNTIYF. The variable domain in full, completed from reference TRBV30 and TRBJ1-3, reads SQTIHQWPATLVQPVGSPLSLECTVEGTSNPNLYWYRQAAGRGLQLLFYSVGIGQISSEVPQNLSASRPQDRQFILSSKKLLLSDSGFYLCAWAPISGNTIYFGEGSWLTVV.

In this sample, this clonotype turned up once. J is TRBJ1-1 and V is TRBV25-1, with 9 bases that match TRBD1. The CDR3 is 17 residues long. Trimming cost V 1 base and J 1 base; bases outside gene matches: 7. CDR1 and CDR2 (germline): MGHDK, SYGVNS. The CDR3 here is CASSELLGTGPNTEAFF. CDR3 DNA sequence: TGTGCCAGCAGTGAATTACTAGGGACAGGGCCGAACACTGAAGCTTTCTTT.

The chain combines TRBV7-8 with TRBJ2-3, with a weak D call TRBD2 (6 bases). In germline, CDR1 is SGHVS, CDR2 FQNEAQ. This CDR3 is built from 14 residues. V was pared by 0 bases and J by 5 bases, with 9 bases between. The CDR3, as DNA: TGTGCCAGCAGCTTAGCCGGGAGTAAAGATACGCAGTATTTT. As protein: CASSLAGSKDTQYF. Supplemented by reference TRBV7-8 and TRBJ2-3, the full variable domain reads GAGVSQSPRYKVAKRGQDVALRCDPISGHVSLFWYQQALGQGPEFLTYFQNEAQLDKSGLPSDRFFAERPEGSVSTLKIQRTQQEDSAVYLCASSLAGSKDTQYFGPGTRLTVL.

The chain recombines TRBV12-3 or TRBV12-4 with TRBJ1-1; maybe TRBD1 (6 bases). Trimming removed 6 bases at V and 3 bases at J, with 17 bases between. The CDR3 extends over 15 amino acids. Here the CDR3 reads CASRFQRKGDTEAFF. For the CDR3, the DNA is TGTGCCAGCAGATTCCAGAGAAAGGGGGACACTGAAGCTTTCTTT.

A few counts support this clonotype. The CDR3 region has the DNA TGTGCCAGCAGCTTTACACGGAAAGAGACCCAGTACTTC. Residues: CASSFTRKETQYF. The rearrangement uses TRBV7-6 and TRBJ2-5; the D is unclear. The V and J ends lost 3 bases and 3 bases respectively, with 8 bases between them. The CDR3 runs to 13 residues. Per germline, CDR1 SGHVS and CDR2 FNYEAQ.

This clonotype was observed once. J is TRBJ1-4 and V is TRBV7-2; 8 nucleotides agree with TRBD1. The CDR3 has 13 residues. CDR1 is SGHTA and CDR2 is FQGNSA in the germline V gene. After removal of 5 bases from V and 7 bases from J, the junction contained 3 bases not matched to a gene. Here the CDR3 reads CASSRTGLEKLFF. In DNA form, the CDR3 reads TGTGCCAGCAGCCGGACAGGGCTTGAAAAACTGTTTTTT.

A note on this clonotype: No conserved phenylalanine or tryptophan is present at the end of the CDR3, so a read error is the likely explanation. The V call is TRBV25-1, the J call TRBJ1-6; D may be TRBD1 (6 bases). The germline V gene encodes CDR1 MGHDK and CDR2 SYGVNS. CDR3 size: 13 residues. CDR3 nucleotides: TGTGCCAGCAGGGACAGAGATAATTCGCCCCTCCACCTT. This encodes CASRDRDNSPLHL.

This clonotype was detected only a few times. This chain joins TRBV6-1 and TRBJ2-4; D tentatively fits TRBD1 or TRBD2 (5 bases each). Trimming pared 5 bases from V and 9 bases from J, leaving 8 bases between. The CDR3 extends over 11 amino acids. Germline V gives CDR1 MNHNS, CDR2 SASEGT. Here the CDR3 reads CASSPGTIQYF. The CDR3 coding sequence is TGTGCCAGCAGTCCTGGGACCATTCAGTACTTC.

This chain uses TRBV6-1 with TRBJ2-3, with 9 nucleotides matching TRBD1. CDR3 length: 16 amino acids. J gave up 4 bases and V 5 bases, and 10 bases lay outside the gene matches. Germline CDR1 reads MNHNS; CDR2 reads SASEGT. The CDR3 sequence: CASSYWERQGADTQYF. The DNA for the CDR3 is TGTGCCAGCAGTTATTGGGAGAGACAGGGGGCAGATACGCAGTATTTT.

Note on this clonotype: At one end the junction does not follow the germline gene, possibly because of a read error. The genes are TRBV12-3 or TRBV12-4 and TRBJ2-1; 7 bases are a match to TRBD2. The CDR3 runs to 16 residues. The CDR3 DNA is TGTGCCGGCAGTGTCGGGGGGATTCCCTCTTACAATGAGCAGTTCTTC. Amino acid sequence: CAGSVGGIPSYNEQFF.

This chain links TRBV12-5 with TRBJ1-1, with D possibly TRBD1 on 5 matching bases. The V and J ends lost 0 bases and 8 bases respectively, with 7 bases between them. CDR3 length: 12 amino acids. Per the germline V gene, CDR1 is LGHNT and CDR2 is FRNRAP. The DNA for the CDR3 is TGTGCTAGTGGTTTGGTACGGGACGAAGCTTTCTTT. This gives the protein CASGLVRDEAFF.